This is a list of T cell receptor beta chains from one sample in a study of shared clonotypes between healthy human individuals. The method was immunoSEQ multiplex PCR; TCRdb's version includes in-frame clones alone and lacks a portion of them. The sample shows approximately 1.5 million clones, 98% of them seen only once. The sequenced sample consisted of naive CD4+ T cells sorted from blood. Receptor source: a man aged 30-40 years in good health. Both conserved end residues are part of each CDR3. D genes are given only for firm matches. Clone size is shown for a subset of rows, as once, few, many or a class of expanded clone.

TRBV19	.	TRBJ1-4	.	CASSSTGATFEKLFF	TGTGCCAGTAGTAGCACAGGAGCAACTTTTGAAAAACTGTTTTTT
TRBV7-3	.	TRBJ1-2	.	CASSPTGSGYGYTF	TGTGCCAGCAGCCCAACAGGGAGCGGCTATGGCTACACCTTC
TRBV6-5	.	TRBJ1-4	.	CASSSAAGRLFF	TGTGCCAGCAGTAGCGCCGCAGGAAGACTGTTTTTT
TRBV19	.	TRBJ1-5	.	CASSIAPQRKQPQHF	TGTGCCAGTAGTATAGCCCCACAAAGGAAGCAGCCCCAGCATTTT
TRBV2	.	TRBJ2-6	.	CAATGTSLTGANVLTF	TGTGCCGCCACCGGGACATCTCTAACTGGGGCCAACGTCCTGACTTTC
TRBV11-1	.	TRBJ2-4	.	CASSLGRAKNIQYF	TGTGCCAGCAGCCTGGGTCGGGCCAAAAACATTCAGTACTTC
TRBV15	.	TRBJ2-7	TRBD2	CATSRDSPSGSNYEQYF	TGTGCCACCAGCAGAGATTCTCCTAGCGGGAGTAACTACGAGCAGTACTTC
TRBV6-5	.	TRBJ1-4	.	CASSYRRPDEKLFF	TGTGCCAGCAGTTACCGTCGCCCTGATGAAAAACTGTTTTTT
TRBV5-4	.	TRBJ2-1	.	CASRKSGLESSYNEQFF	TGTGCCAGCAGGAAAAGCGGGTTAGAGAGCTCCTACAATGAGCAGTTCTTC
TRBV2	.	TRBJ2-1	.	CASRAVEQFF	TGTGCCAGCAGGGCGGTTGAGCAGTTCTTC
TRBV29-1	.	TRBJ1-2	.	CSVVGDNGYTF	TGCAGCGTCGTCGGGGATAATGGCTACACCTTC
TRBV5-1	.	TRBJ2-1	TRBD2	CASSPRLAGISLNEQFF	TGCGCCAGCAGCCCGAGACTAGCGGGTATCTCCCTCAATGAGCAGTTCTTC
TRBV7-9	.	TRBJ2-7	TRBD1	CASSLVPHGQGAQQYF	TGTGCCAGCAGCTTAGTCCCACACGGGCAGGGGGCCCAGCAGTACTTC
TRBV9	.	TRBJ2-3	.	CASSTLLTDTQYF	TGTGCCAGCAGCACATTGCTCACAGATACGCAGTATTTT
TRBV2	.	TRBJ1-2	.	CASSDPSSSKGGYTF	TGTGCCAGCAGTGACCCCTCTTCTTCGAAAGGGGGCTACACCTTC
TRBV5-5	.	TRBJ1-2	.	CASSLVPGRRGYTF	TGTGCCAGCAGCTTGGTGCCAGGCCGACGGGGCTACACCTTC
TRBV7-3	.	TRBJ2-1	.	CASSLGASEQFF	TGTGCCAGCAGTCTGGGGGCTAGCGAGCAGTTCTTC
TRBV14	.	TRBJ2-1	.	CASSQDLGLPYNEQFF	TGTGCCAGCAGCCAAGACCTCGGACTCCCATACAATGAGCAGTTCTTC
TRBV5-4	.	TRBJ1-3	.	CASSSGGSGNTIYF	TGTGCCAGCAGCTCGGGTGGCTCTGGAAACACCATATATTTT
TRBV28	.	TRBJ1-2	.	CASSTPPYGYTF	TGTGCCAGCAGTACCCCGCCTTATGGCTACACCTTC
TRBV5-4	.	TRBJ1-2	.	CASGDGWVRSGYTF	TGTGCCAGCGGGGACGGGTGGGTAAGGAGTGGCTACACCTTC
TRBV2	.	TRBJ1-1	.	CASRSSRLSINTEAFF	TGTGCCAGCAGGAGCTCCCGCCTCTCCATAAACACTGAAGCTTTCTTT
TRBV5-4	.	TRBJ2-2	TRBD2	CASSLTSGVNTGELFF	TGTGCCAGCAGCTTGACTAGCGGAGTGAACACCGGGGAGCTGTTTTTT
TRBV15	.	TRBJ2-3	.	CATSTGPPRTDTQYF	TGTGCCACCAGCACTGGACCCCCGCGCACAGATACGCAGTATTTT
TRBV18	.	TRBJ2-5	.	CASSPGTQETQYF	TGTGCCAGCTCACCCGGGACCCAAGAGACCCAGTACTTC
TRBV5-6	once	TRBJ1-1	.	CASSSDISNTEAFF	TGTGCCAGCAGCTCGGACATCTCGAACACTGAAGCTTTCTTT
TRBV7-3	.	TRBJ2-1	.	CASSREGQRNNEQFF	TGTGCCAGCAGCAGGGAGGGACAGAGAAACAATGAGCAGTTCTTC
TRBV5-1	once	TRBJ2-3	TRBD1	CASSPTGADTQYF	TGCGCCAGCAGCCCTACAGGGGCAGATACGCAGTATTTT
TRBV29-1	.	TRBJ1-2	.	CSVEVGGARGYTF	TGCAGCGTTGAGGTCGGGGGGGCACGCGGCTACACCTTC
TRBV18	.	TRBJ1-4	TRBD1	CASSPLGQGNEKLFF	TGTGCCAGCTCACCCCTGGGACAGGGAAATGAAAAACTGTTTTTT
TRBV7-3	once	TRBJ2-1	.	CASSAYGSAAFF	TGTGCCAGCAGCGCCTATGGCAGCGCCGCATTCTTC
TRBV18	.	TRBJ2-1	TRBD2	CASSLSGGSSYNEQFF	TGTGCCAGCTCTCTCAGCGGGGGGTCCTCCTACAATGAGCAGTTCTTC
TRBV6-5	.	TRBJ1-1	.	CASSHWREGSTEAFF	TGTGCCAGCAGCCACTGGAGGGAAGGGAGCACTGAAGCTTTCTTT
TRBV7-2	once	TRBJ2-3	TRBD2	CASSPLAGSTDTQYF	TGTGCCAGCAGCCCGTTAGCGGGTAGCACAGATACGCAGTATTTT
TRBV6-5	.	TRBJ2-3	.	CASRALDTQYF	TGTGCCAGCCGGGCATTAGATACGCAGTATTTT
TRBV9	.	TRBJ1-1	.	CASSVQGATEAFF	TGTGCCAGCAGCGTACAGGGTGCCACTGAAGCTTTCTTT
TRBV7-3	.	TRBJ2-1	.	CASSLPAYNEQFF	TGTGCCAGCAGCTTACCGGCCTACAATGAGCAGTTCTTC
TRBV29-1	.	TRBJ2-1	TRBD1	CSVPRDRGYNEQFF	TGCAGCGTGCCCAGGGACAGGGGGTACAATGAGCAGTTCTTC
TRBV14	.	TRBJ2-7	TRBD1	CASSPLGTGGKYEQYF	TGTGCCAGCAGCCCCCTCGGGACAGGGGGCAAATACGAGCAGTACTTC
TRBV4-3	.	TRBJ2-3	.	CASSQAPGQTPTDTQYF	TGCGCCAGCAGCCAAGCTCCGGGACAAACCCCCACAGATACGCAGTATTTT
TRBV29-1	.	TRBJ2-3	TRBD2	CSVDRLAGAPGQDTQYF	TGCAGCGTTGATCGGCTAGCGGGGGCGCCAGGACAAGATACGCAGTATTTT
TRBV19	.	TRBJ1-2	TRBD1	CASSTRTGFGYGYTF	TGTGCCAGTAGTACGCGGACAGGGTTCGGCTATGGCTACACCTTC
TRBV5-4	.	TRBJ1-1	.	CASSFRLGQSEAFF	TGTGCCAGCAGCTTTAGGCTAGGGCAATCCGAAGCTTTCTTT
TRBV29-1	.	TRBJ2-5	TRBD2	CSVGASGRWETQYF	TGCAGCGTTGGGGCTAGCGGGAGGTGGGAGACCCAGTACTTC
TRBV9	.	TRBJ1-4	.	CASSVGVGAGSNEKLFF	TGTGCCAGCAGCGTAGGAGTGGGGGCAGGCTCTAATGAAAAACTGTTTTTT
TRBV28	.	TRBJ1-4	.	CASIAGWDEKLFF	TGTGCCAGCATCGCAGGGTGGGATGAAAAACTGTTTTTT
TRBV29-1	.	TRBJ2-5	.	CSVGRGQETQYF	TGCAGCGTTGGCAGGGGCCAAGAGACCCAGTACTTC
TRBV5-4	.	TRBJ1-2	.	CASSFAGNYGYTF	TGTGCCAGCAGCTTTGCAGGGAACTATGGCTACACCTTC
TRBV5-6	.	TRBJ2-5	TRBD1	CASSLRVMAGGRGETQYF	TGTGCCAGCAGCTTGAGGGTTATGGCAGGGGGTAGGGGAGAGACCCAGTACTTC